This TCR beta chain was obtained from a study of T cell repertoires in cytomegalovirus infection. Study overall: It can be stated that public TCR beta signatures indicated CMV infection as well as a matching HLA type.

A single record per CDR3 protein comes from TCRdb applying MiXCR to the reads. The sample contains 450,000 to 650,000 distinct CDR3 sequences, almost 40% of which appear only once. General observations from the study: Ex vivo responses were dominated by HLA-C-restricted CMV-specific TCR beta clonotypes.

About this clonotype: Its antigen is as yet unknown.

Germline loops: CDR1 MNHNS, CDR2 SASEGT. The CDR3 length is 15 residues. With 0 bases removed from V and 5 bases from J, the gap between germline ends came to 13 bases. The specimen comprised cultured PBMCs, sampled from culture after CMV antigen stimulation. The TCR was taken from a human donor in good health (CMV status not recorded). Some clones in this sample may be carry-over from other donors' samples. This rearrangement joins TRBV6-1 to TRBJ1-2; no clear D gene. CDR3 DNA: TGTGCCAGCAGTGAAGCTGGGGAAAGTAGGTATGGCTACACCTTC. It encodes CASSEAGESRYGYTF.